Sequencing of this TCR beta chain was carried out in a study of blood T cell repertoires in COVID-19 (dated by TCRdb to about 2020). For the wider study: Collaborator samples came from the United States, Italy and Spain and covered acute and convalescent phases of COVID-19. Where available, HLA class I and class II types were obtained from metadata supplied by the sample provider rather than from assay-based typing. The samples were drawn from two sources: the first 160 participants of the ongoing ImmuneRACE study, and fewer than 1,500 subjects contributed by 6 global collaborators. The material from the prospective study consisted of cDNA or gDNA derived from T cells, B-cell-depleted T cells, or PBMCs. The repertoires were released in a freely available public database intended as a resource for research on the immune response to SARS-CoV-2. The dataset comprised deeply sampled blood TCRbeta repertoires from subjects exposed to, actively infected with, or recovered from COVID-19. Nearly every sample came with metadata listing a de-identified subject ID, COVID-19 status, age in years and sex.

What the research found in general, with its limitations: How much clinical and demographic metadata was included differed by source and by participant, and the metadata was provided uncurated.

The immunoSEQ Assay, a bias-controlled multiplex PCR, was used to amplify TCRbeta CDR3 regions from genomic DNA. On the study's bioinformatics: Within the assay, amplification of reference gene primers was used to estimate how many nucleated cells each sample contained. To quantify the absolute abundance of each unique TCRbeta CDR3 rearrangement, sequence reads were collapsed and filtered. For each sample, productive Simpson clonality was calculated as the square root of Simpson's diversity index over productive rearrangements. This immuneACCESS table, as held by TCRdb, lists in-frame sequences with V and J called but not all clones. Of the missing ones, under half trace to an unresolved V gene in checked studies; the others have no known cause. For V, J and clone size, that table is used; D and trimming come from the DNA. For this sample there are approximately 380,000 clones; approximately 91% appear just once. Around 0.94% of the sample belongs to the ten largest clones.

CDR1 SGHVS and CDR2 FNYEAQ are derived from the germline V gene. The junction shows trimming of 1 base on V and 4 bases on J, plus 21 bases between the germline ends. The CDR3 holds 18 amino acids from the cysteine to the phenylalanine. Solely the CDR3 DNA is kept, with 54 bases framed from the first base. Participants in the prospective study were enrolled through a virtual design, were aged roughly 18 to 95 years, and lived in 24 United States geographic areas. In the prospective study, participants were assigned to cohorts based on the clinical history participants reported in a screening survey and a study questionnaire. Exposed participants had been in contact, within 2 weeks of entering the study, with a person who had a PCR-confirmed or clinician-diagnosed case of COVID-19. In the prospective study, mobile phlebotomists collected whole blood, serum and a nasopharyngeal or oropharyngeal swab from each participant. Over a roughly two-month period, participants in the prospective study had the option of providing additional blood draws and questionnaires. Blood samples from the prospective study were shipped frozen or at room temperature prior to DNA extraction.

As to this clone: Its target antigen remains unknown. It has no much larger one-base neighbor in the sample; base qualities were not kept.

The TCR sequence derives from a middle-aged woman who had been exposed to COVID-19. The rearranged chain carries TRBV7-6 and TRBJ2-3; tentative D gene TRBD2, with 5 bases matching. The sample was PBMCs or T cells enriched from blood (not recorded which). CDR3 protein: CASSLGALAPTRSDTQYF. The sequenced DNA: TGTGCCAGCAGCTTAGGAGCGCTAGCCCCAACTCGCTCAGATACGCAGTATTTT.